The 2 T cell receptor beta chains given below trace back to one sample, sequenced in a study of CD8 T cells in ankylosing spondylitis. General study points: A motif in TCR beta, a set of roughly 8 highly homologous variants, appeared characteristic of ankylosing spondylitis blood.

Their antigens remain unidentified. TCRdb recomputed calls from the 5' RACE reads with MiXCR, one row per CDR3 protein. Counted here are about 540,000 distinct CDR3 sequences, roughly 13% occurring once; the ten biggest clones make up about 6.5%. The sample consisted of blood, either unsorted or a sorted T cell fraction (not recorded which). These receptors originate from a male donor with ankylosing spondylitis.

J is TRBJ1-2 and V is TRBV20-1; D remains unclear. Germline CDR1 DFQATT, CDR2 SNEGSKA (reference sequence). This CDR3 comprises 11 residues. The germline V and J ends were trimmed by 2 bases and 6 bases, with 7 bases remaining between them. CDR3 protein: CSARPGNGYTF. The CDR3 DNA sequence: TGCAGTGCTAGACCCGGGAATGGCTACACCTTC.

CDR3: CSARDGGGAAYNEQFF. The CDR3 nucleotides read TGCAGTGCTAGAGATGGTGGGGGAGCGGCCTACAATGAGCAGTTCTTC. The genes are TRBV20-1 and TRBJ2-1, with D possibly called TRBD1 or TRBD2 (5 bases each). V lost 0 bases, J lost 2 bases, and 14 bases lay in between. CDR1 is DFQATT and CDR2 is SNEGSKA in the germline V gene (reference sequence). CDR3 length equals 16 residues.